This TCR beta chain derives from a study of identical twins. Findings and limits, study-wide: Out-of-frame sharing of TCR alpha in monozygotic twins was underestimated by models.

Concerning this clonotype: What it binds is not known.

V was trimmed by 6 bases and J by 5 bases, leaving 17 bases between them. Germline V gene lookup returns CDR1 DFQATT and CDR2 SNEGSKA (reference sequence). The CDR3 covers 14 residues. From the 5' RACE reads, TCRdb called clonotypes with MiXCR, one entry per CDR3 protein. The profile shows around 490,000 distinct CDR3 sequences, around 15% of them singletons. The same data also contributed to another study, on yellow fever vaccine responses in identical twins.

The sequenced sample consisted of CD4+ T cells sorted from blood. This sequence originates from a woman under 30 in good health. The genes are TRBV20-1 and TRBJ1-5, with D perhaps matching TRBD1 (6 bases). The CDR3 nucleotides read TGCAGTGCCCGTCCGCTGGGGGCCGATCAGCCCCAGCATTTT. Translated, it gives CSARPLGADQPQHF.